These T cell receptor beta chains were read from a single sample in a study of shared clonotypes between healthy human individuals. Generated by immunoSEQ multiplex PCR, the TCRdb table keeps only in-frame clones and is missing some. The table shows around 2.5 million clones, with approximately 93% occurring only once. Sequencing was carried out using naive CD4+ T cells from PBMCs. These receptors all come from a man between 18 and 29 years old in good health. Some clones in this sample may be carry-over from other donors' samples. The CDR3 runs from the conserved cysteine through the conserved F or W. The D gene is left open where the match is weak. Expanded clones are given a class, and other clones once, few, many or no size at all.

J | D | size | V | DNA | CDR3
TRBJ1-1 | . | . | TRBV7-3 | TGTGCCAGCAGCCCCGCAGGCGTGAACACTGAAGCTTTCTTT | CASSPAGVNTEAFF
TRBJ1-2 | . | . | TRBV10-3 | TGTGCCATCAGTGAGGTGGACAATAACTATGGCTACACCTTC | CAISEVDNNYGYTF
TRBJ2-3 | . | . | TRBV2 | TGTGCCAGCAGTGATCGGGCAGATACGCAGTATTTT | CASSDRADTQYF
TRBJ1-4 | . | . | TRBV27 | TGTGCCAGCAGCTACTATGGAGGAGAAAGTGCAACTAATGAAAAACTGTTTTTT | CASSYYGGESATNEKLFF
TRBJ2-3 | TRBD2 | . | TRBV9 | TGTGCCAGCAGCGTAGGACTAGCCGTCTTCGGCACAGATACGCAGTATTTT | CASSVGLAVFGTDTQYF
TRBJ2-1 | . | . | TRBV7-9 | TGTGCCAGCAGCTTAGTAGATAACGGGAGCGAGCAGTTCTTC | CASSLVDNGSEQFF
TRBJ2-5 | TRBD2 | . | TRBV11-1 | TGTGCCAGCAGCTTAGCCGTGGGGCGAGCGGGAGGGCCAGGAGAGACCCAGTACTTC | CASSLAVGRAGGPGETQYF
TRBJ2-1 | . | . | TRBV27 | TGTGCCAGCAGTCGGCCACAGGGTGGGAATGAGCAGTTCTTC | CASSRPQGGNEQFF
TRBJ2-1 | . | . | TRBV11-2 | TGTGCCAGCAGCGGACTACCACGTATTGAGCAGTTCTTC | CASSGLPRIEQFF
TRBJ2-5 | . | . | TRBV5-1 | TGCGCCAGCAGCTCGGGACTGACGGAGACCCAGTACTTC | CASSSGLTETQYF
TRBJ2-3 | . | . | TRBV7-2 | TGTGCCAGCAGCTTAGTACCAGTGAACGCAGATACGCAGTATTTT | CASSLVPVNADTQYF
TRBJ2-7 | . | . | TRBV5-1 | TGCGCCAGCTATAGGGACAGCTCAGCGGGTAGCTCCTACGAGCAGTACTTC | CASYRDSSAGSSYEQYF
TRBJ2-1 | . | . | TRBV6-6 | TGTGCCAGCAGAACCGGGACCCAGTACAATGAGCAGTTCTTC | CASRTGTQYNEQFF
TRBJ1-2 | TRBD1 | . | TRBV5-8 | TGTGCCAGCAGCTTGGGGGACAGCGGGTATGGCTACACCTTC | CASSLGDSGYGYTF
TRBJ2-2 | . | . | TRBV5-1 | TGCGCCAGCAGCTTTAGCGTTAGCACCGGGGAGCTGTTTTTT | CASSFSVSTGELFF
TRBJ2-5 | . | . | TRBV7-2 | TGTGCCAGCAGCTTTAATATGTTGGTGGGGGAGACCCAGTACTTC | CASSFNMLVGETQYF
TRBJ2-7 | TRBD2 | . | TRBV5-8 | TGTGCCAGCAGCTTGGTTAGGGCTAGCGGGAGTTACGAGCAGTACTTC | CASSLVRASGSYEQYF
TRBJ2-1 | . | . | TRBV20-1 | TGCAGTGCCGTCTGGCAGATGGGGCAGTTCTTC | CSAVWQMGQFF
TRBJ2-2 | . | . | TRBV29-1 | TGCAGCGTTAATGGTTTAGGCACCGACACCGGGGAGCTGTTTTTT | CSVNGLGTDTGELFF
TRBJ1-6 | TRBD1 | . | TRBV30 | TGTGCCTGGAGTGTAGTTATGTGGACAGGTAGTTCACCCCTCCACTTT | CAWSVVMWTGSSPLHF
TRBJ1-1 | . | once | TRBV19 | TGTGCCAGTAGTACGGAGGGGAACACTGAAGCTTTCTTT | CASSTEGNTEAFF
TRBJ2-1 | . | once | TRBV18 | TGTGCCAGCTCACCCACTCTTAGGCGAACCGATGAGCAGTTCTTC | CASSPTLRRTDEQFF
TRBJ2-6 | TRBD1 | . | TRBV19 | TGTGCCAGTAGTACCTCGACAGGGAGAATTATCTTACCTGGGGCCAACGTCCTGACTTTC | CASSTSTGRIILPGANVLTF
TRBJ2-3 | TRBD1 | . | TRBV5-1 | TGCGCCAGCAGCTACGGACAGGGCCCAGATACGCAGTATTTT | CASSYGQGPDTQYF
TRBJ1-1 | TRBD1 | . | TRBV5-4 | TGTGCCAGCAGCGGAACCGGGACAGTGAACACTGAAGCTTTCTTT | CASSGTGTVNTEAFF
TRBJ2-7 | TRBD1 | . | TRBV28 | TGTGCCAGCAGCACCGGGACAGGGGGTCGCGAGCAGTACTTC | CASSTGTGGREQYF
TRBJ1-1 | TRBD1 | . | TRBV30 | TGTGCCTGGAGGGGGGACAGGGGATTGAACACTGAAGCTTTCTTT | CAWRGDRGLNTEAFF
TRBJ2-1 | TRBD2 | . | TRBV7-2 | TGTGCCAGCAGCTTAGTTCCCGGGAGGTACAATGAGCAGTTCTTC | CASSLVPGRYNEQFF
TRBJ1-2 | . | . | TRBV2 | TGTGCCAGCAGTGTGCAGGTCTATGGCTACACCTTC | CASSVQVYGYTF
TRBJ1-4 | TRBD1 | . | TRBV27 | TGTGCCAGCAGTCCTCGTCTATACAGGGGTTCTAATGAAAAACTGTTTTTT | CASSPRLYRGSNEKLFF
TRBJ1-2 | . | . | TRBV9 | TGTGCCAGCAGCGTGGGGACAAACCGTTTTAGGGATGGCTACACCTTC | CASSVGTNRFRDGYTF
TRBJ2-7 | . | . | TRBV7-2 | TGTGCCAGCAGCTGGGGCCTAGAGGAATACTTC | CASSWGLEEYF
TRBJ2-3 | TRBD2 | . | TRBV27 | TGTGCCAGCAGTTTAGGGGAGGGAAGAGGGGCCACAGATACGCAGTATTTT | CASSLGEGRGATDTQYF
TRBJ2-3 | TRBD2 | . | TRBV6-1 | TGTGCCAGCAGTGGCCGTAGGCTAGCGGGCGTCGATACGCAGTATTTT | CASSGRRLAGVDTQYF
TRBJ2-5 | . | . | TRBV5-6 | TGTGCCAGCGGGTTAACAGGGCCCCAAGAGACCCAGTACTTC | CASGLTGPQETQYF
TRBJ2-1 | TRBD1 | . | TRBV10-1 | TGCGCCAGCAGTCATCCACTAAGACCGGGACAGGGTATAACGGATGAGCAGTTCTTC | CASSHPLRPGQGITDEQFF
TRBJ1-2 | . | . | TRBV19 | TGTGCCAGTAGTATAGGGCCCGCCTATGGCTACACCTTC | CASSIGPAYGYTF
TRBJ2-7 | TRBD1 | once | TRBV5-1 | TGCGCCAGCAGCTTGGGTAGGGGGCTGAATATGAGCTCCTACGAGCAGTACTTC | CASSLGRGLNMSSYEQYF
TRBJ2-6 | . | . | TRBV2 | TGTGCCAGCAGTGCCCTTACTGGGGCCAACGTCCTGACTTTC | CASSALTGANVLTF
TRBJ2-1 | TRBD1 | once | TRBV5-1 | TGCGCCAGCAGCTGGGGGACAGGGATAATCTACAATGAGCAGTTCTTC | CASSWGTGIIYNEQFF
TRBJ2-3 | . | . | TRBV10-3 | TGTGCCATCGCCTCGGGGCTTCTGAGCACAGATACGCAGTATTTT | CAIASGLLSTDTQYF
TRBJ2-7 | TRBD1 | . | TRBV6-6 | TGTGCCAGCAGGACCGGGACAGCGACCTACGAGCAGTACTTC | CASRTGTATYEQYF
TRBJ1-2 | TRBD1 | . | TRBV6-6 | TGTGCCAGCAGTTCGCTACCGGGACAGGATAACTATGGCTACACCTTC | CASSSLPGQDNYGYTF
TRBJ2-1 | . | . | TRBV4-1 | TGCGCCAGCAGCCAACCTTGGGGAGGTCCCTACAATGAGCAGTTCTTC | CASSQPWGGPYNEQFF